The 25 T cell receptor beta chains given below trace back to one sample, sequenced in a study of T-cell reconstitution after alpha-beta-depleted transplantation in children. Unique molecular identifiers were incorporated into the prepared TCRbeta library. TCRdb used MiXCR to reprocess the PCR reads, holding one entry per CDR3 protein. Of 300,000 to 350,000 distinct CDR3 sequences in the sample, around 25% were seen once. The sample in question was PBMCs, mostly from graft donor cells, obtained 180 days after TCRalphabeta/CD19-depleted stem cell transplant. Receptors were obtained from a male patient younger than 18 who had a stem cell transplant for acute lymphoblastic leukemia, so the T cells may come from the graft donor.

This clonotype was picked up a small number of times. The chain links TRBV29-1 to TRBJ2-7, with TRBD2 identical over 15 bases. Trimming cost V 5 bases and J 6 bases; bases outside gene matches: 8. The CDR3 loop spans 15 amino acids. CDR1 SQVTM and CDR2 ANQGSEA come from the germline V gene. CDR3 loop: CSVIPGLAGGIEQYF. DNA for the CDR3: TGCAGCGTTATACCGGGACTAGCGGGAGGTATCGAGCAGTACTTC.

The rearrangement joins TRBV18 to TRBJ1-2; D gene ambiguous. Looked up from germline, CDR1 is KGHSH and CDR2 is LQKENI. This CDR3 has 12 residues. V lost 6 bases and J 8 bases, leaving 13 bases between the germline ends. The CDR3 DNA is TGTGCCAGCTCTCCCCTAATGAGCGGCTACACCTTC. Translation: CASSPLMSGYTF.

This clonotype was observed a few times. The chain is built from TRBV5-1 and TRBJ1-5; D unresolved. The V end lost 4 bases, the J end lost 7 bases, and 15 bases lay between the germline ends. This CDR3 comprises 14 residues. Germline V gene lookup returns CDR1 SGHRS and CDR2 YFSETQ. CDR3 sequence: CASSAGPPRQPQHF. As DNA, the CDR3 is TGCGCCAGCAGCGCCGGACCGCCCCGGCAGCCCCAGCATTTT.

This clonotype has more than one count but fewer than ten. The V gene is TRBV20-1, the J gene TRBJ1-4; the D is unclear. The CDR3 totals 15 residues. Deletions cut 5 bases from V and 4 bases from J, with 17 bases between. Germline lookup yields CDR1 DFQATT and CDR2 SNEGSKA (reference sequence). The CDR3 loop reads CSAPGIGIGNEKLFF. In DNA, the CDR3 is TGCAGTGCTCCCGGAATAGGTATAGGTAATGAAAAACTGTTTTTT.

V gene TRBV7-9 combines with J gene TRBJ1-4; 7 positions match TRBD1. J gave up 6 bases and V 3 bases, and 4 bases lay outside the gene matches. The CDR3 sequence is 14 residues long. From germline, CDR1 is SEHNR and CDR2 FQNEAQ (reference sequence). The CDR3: CASSFGGGYEKLFF. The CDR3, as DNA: TGTGCCAGCAGCTTTGGAGGGGGCTATGAAAAACTGTTTTTT.

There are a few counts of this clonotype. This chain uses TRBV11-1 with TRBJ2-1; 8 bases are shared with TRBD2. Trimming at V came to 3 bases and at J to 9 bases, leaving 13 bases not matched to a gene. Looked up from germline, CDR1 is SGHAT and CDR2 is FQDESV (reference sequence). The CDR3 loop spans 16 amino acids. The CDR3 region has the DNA TGTGCCAGCAGCTTTAATAGCGGGAACTGGGGCGGTGAGCAGTTCTTC. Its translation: CASSFNSGNWGGEQFF. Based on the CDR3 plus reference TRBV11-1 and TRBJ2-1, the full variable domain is EAEVAQSPRYKITEKSQAVAFWCDPISGHATLYWYRQILGQGPELLVQFQDESVVDDSQLPKDRFSAERLKGVDSTLKIQPAELGDSAMYLCASSFNSGNWGGEQFFGPGTRLTVL.

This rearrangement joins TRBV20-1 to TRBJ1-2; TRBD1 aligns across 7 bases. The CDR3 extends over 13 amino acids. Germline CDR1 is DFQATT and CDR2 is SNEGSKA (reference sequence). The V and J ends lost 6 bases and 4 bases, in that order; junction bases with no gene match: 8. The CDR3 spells CSAGTVDGYGYTF. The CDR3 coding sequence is TGCAGTGCCGGGACAGTGGATGGCTATGGCTACACCTTC.

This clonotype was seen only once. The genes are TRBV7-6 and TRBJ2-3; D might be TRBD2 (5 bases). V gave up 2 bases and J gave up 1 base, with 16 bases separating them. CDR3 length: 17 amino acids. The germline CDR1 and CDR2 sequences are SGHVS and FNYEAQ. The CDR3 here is CASSLNRLAGRTDTQYF. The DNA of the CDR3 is TGTGCCAGCAGCTTAAATCGGCTAGCCGGGCGCACAGATACGCAGTATTTT.

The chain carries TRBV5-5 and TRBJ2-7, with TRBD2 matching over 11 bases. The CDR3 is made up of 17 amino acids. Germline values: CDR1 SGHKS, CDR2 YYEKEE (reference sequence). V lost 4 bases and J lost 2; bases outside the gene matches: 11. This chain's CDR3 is CASSPISGSGRAYEQYF. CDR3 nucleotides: TGTGCCAGCAGCCCAATCAGTGGTAGCGGGAGGGCCTACGAGCAGTACTTC.

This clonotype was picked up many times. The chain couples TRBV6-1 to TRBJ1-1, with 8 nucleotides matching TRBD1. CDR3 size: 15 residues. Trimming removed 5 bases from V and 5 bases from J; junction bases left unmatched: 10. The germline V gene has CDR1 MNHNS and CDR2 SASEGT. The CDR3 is CASSHRTGLDTEAFF. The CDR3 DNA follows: TGTGCCAGCAGTCATCGGACAGGGCTAGATACTGAAGCTTTCTTT.

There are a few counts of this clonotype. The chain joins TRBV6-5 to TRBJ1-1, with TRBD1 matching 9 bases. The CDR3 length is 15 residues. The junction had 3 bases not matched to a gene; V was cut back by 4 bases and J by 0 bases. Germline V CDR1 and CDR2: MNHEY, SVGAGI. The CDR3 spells CASSSRTGVNTEAFF. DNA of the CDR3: TGTGCCAGCAGTTCTAGGACAGGGGTGAACACTGAAGCTTTCTTT.

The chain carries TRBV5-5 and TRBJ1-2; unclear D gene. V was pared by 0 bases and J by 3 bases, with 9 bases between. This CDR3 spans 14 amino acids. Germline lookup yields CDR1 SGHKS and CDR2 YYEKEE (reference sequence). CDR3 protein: CASSLETFDYGYTF. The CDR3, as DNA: TGTGCCAGCAGCTTGGAGACATTTGACTATGGCTACACCTTC. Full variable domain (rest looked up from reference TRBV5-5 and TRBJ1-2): DAGVTQSPTHLIKTRGQQVTLRCSPISGHKSVSWYQQVLGQGPQFIFQYYEKEERGRGNFPDRFSARQFPNYSSELNVNALLLGDSALYLCASSLETFDYGYTFGSGTRLTVV.

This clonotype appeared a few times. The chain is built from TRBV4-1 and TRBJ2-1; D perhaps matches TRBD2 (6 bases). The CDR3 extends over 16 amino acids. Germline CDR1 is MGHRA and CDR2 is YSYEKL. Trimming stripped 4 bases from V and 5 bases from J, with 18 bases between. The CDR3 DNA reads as TGCGCCAGCAGCCGTTCCGGGACTCCAACTAACAATGAGCAGTTCTTC. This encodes CASSRSGTPTNNEQFF.

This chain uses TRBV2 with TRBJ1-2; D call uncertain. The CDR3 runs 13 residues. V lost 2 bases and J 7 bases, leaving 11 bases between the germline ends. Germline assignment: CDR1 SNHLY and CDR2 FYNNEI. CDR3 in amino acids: CASSELGSGGYTF. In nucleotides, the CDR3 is TGTGCCAGCAGTGAACTGGGTTCGGGTGGCTACACCTTC.

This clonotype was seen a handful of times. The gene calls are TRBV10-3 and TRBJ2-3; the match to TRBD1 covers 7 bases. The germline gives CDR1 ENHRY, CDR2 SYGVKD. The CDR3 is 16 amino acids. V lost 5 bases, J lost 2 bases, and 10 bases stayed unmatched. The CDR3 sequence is CAISNPGQPLTDTQYF. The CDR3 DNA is TGTGCCATCAGTAACCCGGGACAGCCGCTCACAGATACGCAGTATTTT.

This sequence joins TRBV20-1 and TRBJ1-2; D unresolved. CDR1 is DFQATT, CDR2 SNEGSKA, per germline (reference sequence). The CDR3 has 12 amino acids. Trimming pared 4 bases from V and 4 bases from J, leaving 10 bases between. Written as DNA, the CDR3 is TGCAGTGCTACTTTCAGGCGCTATGGCTACACCTTC. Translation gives CSATFRRYGYTF.

In DNA, the CDR3 is TGTGCCAGCAGCTCCGGACTAGTCTCCTACAATGAGCAGTTCTTC. This encodes CASSSGLVSYNEQFF. The rearrangement uses TRBV7-3 and TRBJ2-1; 7 positions agree with TRBD2. This CDR3 comprises 15 residues. With 4 bases clipped from V and 0 bases from J, the junction kept 3 bases outside the gene matches. Germline V gene lookup returns CDR1 SGHTA and CDR2 FQGTGA.

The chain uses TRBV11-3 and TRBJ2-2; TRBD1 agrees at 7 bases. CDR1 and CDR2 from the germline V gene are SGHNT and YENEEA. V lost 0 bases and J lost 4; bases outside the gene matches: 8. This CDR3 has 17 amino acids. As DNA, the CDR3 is TGTGCCAGCAGCTTAGAGGTTGTAGGGGGCAGCACCGGGGAGCTGTTTTTT. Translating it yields CASSLEVVGGSTGELFF.

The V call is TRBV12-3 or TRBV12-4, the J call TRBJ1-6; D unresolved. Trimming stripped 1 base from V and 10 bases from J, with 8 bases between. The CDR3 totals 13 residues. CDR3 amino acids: CASSLGVRSPLHF. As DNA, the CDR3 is TGTGCCAGCAGTTTAGGGGTCAGATCACCCCTCCACTTT.

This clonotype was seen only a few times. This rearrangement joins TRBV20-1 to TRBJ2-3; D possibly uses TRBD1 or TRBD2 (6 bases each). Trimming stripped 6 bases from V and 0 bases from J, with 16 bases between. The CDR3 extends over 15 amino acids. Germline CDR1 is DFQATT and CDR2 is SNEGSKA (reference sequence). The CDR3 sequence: CSAPHRGVSTDTQYF. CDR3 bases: TGCAGTGCCCCACATAGGGGGGTTAGCACAGATACGCAGTATTTT.

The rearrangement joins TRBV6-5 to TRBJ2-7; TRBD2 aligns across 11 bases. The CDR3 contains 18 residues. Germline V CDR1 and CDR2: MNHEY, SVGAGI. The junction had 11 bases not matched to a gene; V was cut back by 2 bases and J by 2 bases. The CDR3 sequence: CASSYRLIAGGHPYEQYF. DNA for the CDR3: TGTGCCAGCAGTTACCGTTTGATAGCGGGAGGGCACCCCTACGAGCAGTACTTC.

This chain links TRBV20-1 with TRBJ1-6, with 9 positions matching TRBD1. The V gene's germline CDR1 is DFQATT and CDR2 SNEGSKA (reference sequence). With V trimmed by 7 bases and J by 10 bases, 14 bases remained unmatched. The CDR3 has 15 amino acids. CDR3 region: CSVAVVTGGSSPLHF. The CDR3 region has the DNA TGCAGTGTCGCCGTAGTGACAGGGGGAAGCTCACCCCTCCACTTT.

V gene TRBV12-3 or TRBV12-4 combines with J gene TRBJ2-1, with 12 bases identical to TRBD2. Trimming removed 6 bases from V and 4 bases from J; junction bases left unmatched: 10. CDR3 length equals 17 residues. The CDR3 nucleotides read TGTGCCAGCAGACCTCCTAGCGGGAGGGCCCGGTACAATGAGCAGTTCTTC. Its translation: CASRPPSGRARYNEQFF.

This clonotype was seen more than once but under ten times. The CDR3, as DNA: TGTGCCAGCAGTTTATCGACTAGCGGGTACACCGGGGAGCTGTTTTTT. Encoded protein: CASSLSTSGYTGELFF. V and J are TRBV27 and TRBJ2-2, with 10 bases identical to TRBD2. CDR3 size: 16 residues. Germline values: CDR1 MNHEY, CDR2 SMNVEV (reference sequence). The V segment lost 0 bases and the J segment 3 bases; nucleotides outside the gene matches: 1.

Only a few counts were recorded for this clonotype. For the CDR3, the DNA is TGTGCCAGCAGCTTAGCATACGGTACTAACTATGGCTACACCTTC. This codes for CASSLAYGTNYGYTF. This chain connects TRBV7-9 to TRBJ1-2, with D hard to call. The germline CDR1 and CDR2 sequences are SEHNR and FQNEAQ (reference sequence). Trimming took 0 bases from V and 0 from J, leaving 8 bases between them. CDR3 length: 15 amino acids.